What follows is one TCR beta chain and its context. The CDR3 extends over 14 amino acids. CDR1 and CDR2 (germline): SNHLY, FYNNEI. After removal of 8 bases from V and 4 bases from J, the junction contained 4 bases not matched to a gene. This specimen belongs to a study of a mutant IDH1 vaccine in newly diagnosed glioma. Study at large: Every participant had undergone radiotherapy, temozolomide, or both before, and most underwent both.

Time point defined: baseline, week 1 (first vaccination visit). The treatment was: pre-vaccination baseline after standard-of-care therapy. Sequenced by immunoSEQ multiplex PCR; TCRdb stores in-frame clones only, minus some. The sample holds approximately 67,000 clones, 83% seen once. The specimen comprised peripheral blood mononuclear cells (PBMCs), sampled from a glioma patient treated with radiotherapy, temozolomide or both. The origin of this receptor is a woman between 18 and 29 years old with glioma. Some clones in this sample may be carry-over from other donors' samples. The chain combines TRBV2 with TRBJ1-3; TRBD1 matches at 11 bases. For the CDR3, the DNA is TGTGCCAGCTGGGGACAGGGGGAAGGAAACACCATATATTTT. It encodes CASWGQGEGNTIYF.